Listed here are 8 T cell receptor beta chains from one sample, sequenced in a study of CXCR3-negative and CXCR3-positive naive CD8 T cells. Through 5' RACE with UMI labels, the TRB cDNA libraries were prepared. Reprocessing the 5' RACE reads, TCRdb reports a single entry for every CDR3 protein and omits DNA. This repertoire includes some 150,000 distinct CDR3 sequences. Their specific antigens are unknown. Findings and caveats of the study: TRB CDR3s of CXCR3-positive naive cells were more hydrophobic than those of CXCR3-negative naive cells.

Sample: naive CXCR3+ CD8+ T cells from blood. This sample's subset: CD45RO-CCR7+CD27+CD95- naive CD8+ T cells expressing CXCR3 (TNR3+). The receptors derive from a human donor in good health. Some clones in this sample may be carry-over from other donors' samples.

CDR3 loop: CASSSPPSYEQYF. This chain uses TRBV13 with TRBJ2-7; TCRdb's assignment of TRBD1 cannot be checked, as there is no DNA. CDR1 PRHDT and CDR2 FYEKMQ come from the germline V gene (reference sequence). CDR3 size: 13 residues.

This chain's CDR3 is CASSPGRSYQETQYF. This rearrangement joins TRBV12-3 or TRBV12-4 to TRBJ2-5; there is no DNA to check the TCRdb D call of TRBD1. CDR3 length: 15 residues.

V is TRBV9 and J is TRBJ2-1; checking the TCRdb D call of TRBD1 is not possible without DNA. CDR1 is SGDLS, CDR2 YYNGEE, per germline. This CDR3 has 14 amino acids. CDR3 protein: CAGSAAVGGDEQFF.

The rearrangement joins TRBV10-2 to TRBJ2-3; TCRdb gives TRBD2 as the D gene, but with no DNA this cannot be confirmed. The V gene's germline CDR1 is WSHSY and CDR2 SAAADI. The CDR3 length is 15 residues. CDR3 region: CASSATRAGTDTQYF.

This sequence joins TRBV2 and TRBJ1-1; TCRdb's D call of TRBD1 is untestable without DNA. Looked up from germline, CDR1 is SNHLY and CDR2 is FYNNEI. CDR3 length: 15 amino acids. The CDR3 sequence is CASSEDSDMNTEAFF.

J is TRBJ1-5 and V is TRBV10-3. Germline V gene lookup returns CDR1 ENHRY and CDR2 SYGVKD. The CDR3 is 16 residues long. The CDR3 region is CAISESHINRIQPQHF.

The chain combines TRBV15 with TRBJ1-6; TCRdb designates TRBD1, a call that cannot be tested without DNA. Germline V CDR1 and CDR2: LNHNV, YYDKDF (reference sequence). CDR3 length: 14 amino acids. CDR3 sequence reads: CATSEWDGDSPLHF.

The chain employs TRBV29-1 and TRBJ2-7; TCRdb indicates TRBD2, and absent DNA this call remains unverified. Germline V lookup: CDR1 SQVTM, CDR2 ANQGSEA. The CDR3 extends over 13 amino acids. The CDR3 loop is CSVRTSGRYEQYF.